These T cell receptor beta chains were read from a single sample in a study of CD8 T cells in Susac syndrome. TCRdb redid the calling of the immunoSEQ multiplex PCR reads with MiXCR, one entry per CDR3 protein. The data hold some 180,000 distinct CDR3 sequences, with about 91% observed a single time. Sequencing input: CD4+ T cells from PBMCs. The source of these receptors is a human donor with Susac syndrome. Each CDR3 is given with its conserved first and last residue. A D gene is named only where the DNA matches it firmly. Size is omitted from some rows. Given values are once, few, many or a class for expanded clones.

J: TRBJ2-1
size: -
V: TRBV11-2
D: TRBD2
CDR3: CASSLSALAGYNEQFF
DNA: TGTGCCAGCAGCTTATCGGCGTTAGCGGGATACAATGAGCAGTTCTTC

J: TRBJ2-5
size: -
V: TRBV28
D: -
CDR3: CASSPDRIQETQYF
DNA: TGTGCCAGCAGCCCAGACAGGATCCAAGAGACCCAGTACTTC

J: TRBJ2-7
size: -
V: TRBV12-3/TRBV12-4
D: -
CDR3: CASSLGSNYEQYF
DNA: TGTGCCAGCAGTTTGGGCAGTAACTACGAGCAGTACTTC

J: TRBJ1-5
size: -
V: TRBV12-3/TRBV12-4
D: -
CDR3: CASSFRGQPQHF
DNA: TGTGCCAGCAGTTTTCGAGGTCAGCCCCAGCATTTT

J: TRBJ2-2
size: once
V: TRBV12-3/TRBV12-4
D: -
CDR3: CASSWDFPNTGELFF
DNA: TGTGCCAGCAGTTGGGACTTTCCGAACACCGGGGAGCTGTTTTTT

J: TRBJ2-7
size: -
V: TRBV5-1
D: TRBD2
CDR3: CARKLAGGPYEQYF
DNA: TGCGCCAGGAAACTAGCGGGGGGACCCTACGAGCAGTACTTC

J: TRBJ2-7
size: -
V: TRBV4-1
D: TRBD1
CDR3: CASSQDGTGGYEQYF
DNA: TGCGCCAGCAGCCAAGATGGGACAGGGGGCTACGAGCAGTACTTC

J: TRBJ1-1
size: -
V: TRBV27
D: -
CDR3: CASAKHRGLEAFF
DNA: TGTGCCAGCGCCAAACATCGGGGCCTGGAAGCTTTCTTT

J: TRBJ2-7
size: -
V: TRBV3-1
D: -
CDR3: CASSQVSHEQYF
DNA: TGTGCCAGCAGCCAAGTTTCCCACGAGCAGTACTTC

J: TRBJ2-7
size: -
V: TRBV12-3/TRBV12-4
D: -
CDR3: CASSLGQSLEQYF
DNA: TGTGCCAGCAGTTTAGGGCAGAGCCTCGAGCAGTACTTC

J: TRBJ1-5
size: -
V: TRBV27
D: TRBD1
CDR3: CASSIGQGNNQPQHF
DNA: TGTGCCAGCAGTATCGGACAGGGAAACAATCAGCCCCAGCATTTT

J: TRBJ2-1
size: -
V: TRBV29-1
D: TRBD2
CDR3: CSTSRRLAGGRDGRNEQFF
DNA: TGCAGCACATCCCGAAGACTAGCGGGAGGGCGAGATGGTAGGAATGAGCAGTTCTTC

J: TRBJ1-1
size: -
V: TRBV20-1
D: TRBD1
CDR3: CSAPSPDRGNTEAFF
DNA: TGCAGTGCTCCATCCCCTGACAGGGGGAACACTGAAGCTTTCTTT

J: TRBJ1-6
size: -
V: TRBV7-3
D: TRBD1
CDR3: CASTSGGNNSPLHF
DNA: TGTGCCAGCACCTCAGGGGGCAATAATTCACCCCTCCACTTT

J: TRBJ1-1
size: -
V: TRBV6-5
D: TRBD1
CDR3: CASSWGQGTEAFF
DNA: TGTGCCAGCAGCTGGGGACAGGGCACTGAAGCTTTCTTT

J: TRBJ2-7
size: -
V: TRBV27
D: -
CDR3: CASSILGGAASYEQYF
DNA: TGTGCCAGCAGTATACTAGGTGGTGCGGCGTCCTACGAGCAGTACTTC

J: TRBJ2-7
size: -
V: TRBV7-9
D: -
CDR3: CASTKSGDRGEQYF
DNA: TGTGCCAGCACCAAATCGGGGGACCGGGGCGAGCAGTACTTC

J: TRBJ1-6
size: -
V: TRBV11-2
D: -
CDR3: CASSLDPHRGSPLHF
DNA: TGTGCCAGCAGCTTAGACCCCCACCGAGGATCACCCCTCCACTTT

J: TRBJ2-1
size: -
V: TRBV11-1
D: -
CDR3: CASSLTGSPYNEQFF
DNA: TGTGCCAGCAGCTTAACGGGGTCTCCTTACAATGAGCAGTTCTTC

J: TRBJ1-3
size: -
V: TRBV12-3/TRBV12-4
D: -
CDR3: CASSFSDGRNTIYF
DNA: TGTGCCAGCAGTTTTAGCGACGGTAGAAACACCATATATTTT

J: TRBJ2-3
size: -
V: TRBV25-1
D: TRBD2
CDR3: CASGLAVGTDTQYF
DNA: TGTGCCAGCGGGCTAGCGGTGGGCACAGATACGCAGTATTTT

J: TRBJ2-1
size: -
V: TRBV9
D: TRBD1
CDR3: CASSAGQGAYNEQFF
DNA: TGTGCCAGCAGCGCAGGACAGGGGGCGTACAATGAGCAGTTCTTC